The sequence of this T cell receptor (beta chain) was determined in a study of T cells in localized non-small cell lung cancer. Study-level findings and limits: Among blood samples, higher T cell density accompanied longer overall survival. Detection in adjacent lung was observed for a median 57 of the top 100 tumor clones. Uninvolved adjacent lung showed higher T cell clonality than tumor.

Germline lookup yields CDR1 KGHSH and CDR2 LQKENI. CDR3 size: 16 residues. With 3 bases removed from V and 0 bases from J, the gap between germline ends came to 14 bases. With respect to this clone: Its antigen remains unknown.

Some clones are missing from TCRdb's copy, which holds only in-frame ones; the method was immunoSEQ multiplex PCR. The sample contains approximately 2,000 clones, around 30% of which appear only once. V and J are TRBV18 and TRBJ1-1; the D is unclear. This TCR was recovered from a male donor at least 60 years old with stage I squamous cell lung carcinoma. The specimen comprised lung tumor tissue, sampled before any cancer treatment. For the CDR3, the DNA is TGTGCCAGCTCACCCCGAGACCTAACTTTGAACACTGAAGCTTTCTTT. It translates to CASSPRDLTLNTEAFF.